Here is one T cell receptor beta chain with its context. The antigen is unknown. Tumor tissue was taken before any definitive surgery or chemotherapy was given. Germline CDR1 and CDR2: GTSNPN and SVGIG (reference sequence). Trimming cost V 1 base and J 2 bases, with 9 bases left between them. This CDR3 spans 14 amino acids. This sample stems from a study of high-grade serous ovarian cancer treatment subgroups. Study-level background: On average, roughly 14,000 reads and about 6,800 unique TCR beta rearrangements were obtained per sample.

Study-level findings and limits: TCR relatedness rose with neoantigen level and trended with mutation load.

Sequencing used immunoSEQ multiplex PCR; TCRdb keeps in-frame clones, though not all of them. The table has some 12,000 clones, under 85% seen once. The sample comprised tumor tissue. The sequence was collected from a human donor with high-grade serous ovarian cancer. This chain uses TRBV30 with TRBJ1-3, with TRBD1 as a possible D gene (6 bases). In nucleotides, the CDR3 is TGTGCCTGGAGTGCGGGGGGGCCTGGAAACACCATATATTTT. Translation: CAWSAGGPGNTIYF.